This TCR beta chain was documented in a study of T cell changes during pregnancy in multiple sclerosis. Generated by immunoSEQ multiplex PCR, the TCRdb table keeps only in-frame clones and is missing some. Of more than 55,000 clones listed, around 94% are singletons. Germline assignment: CDR1 ENHRY and CDR2 SYGVKD. The V segment lost 11 bases and the J segment 3 bases; nucleotides outside the gene matches: 22. This CDR3 has 17 residues. V and J are TRBV10-3 and TRBJ2-7, with 7 positions matching TRBD2. This TCR came from a female donor with multiple sclerosis, enrolled in a pregnancy study. The input for sequencing was peripheral blood, taken in the third trimester of pregnancy. The CDR3 protein is CAASSSGPTQVGYEQYF. The CDR3 DNA is TGTGCCGCCAGTTCTAGCGGTCCTACACAAGTGGGCTACGAGCAGTACTTC.